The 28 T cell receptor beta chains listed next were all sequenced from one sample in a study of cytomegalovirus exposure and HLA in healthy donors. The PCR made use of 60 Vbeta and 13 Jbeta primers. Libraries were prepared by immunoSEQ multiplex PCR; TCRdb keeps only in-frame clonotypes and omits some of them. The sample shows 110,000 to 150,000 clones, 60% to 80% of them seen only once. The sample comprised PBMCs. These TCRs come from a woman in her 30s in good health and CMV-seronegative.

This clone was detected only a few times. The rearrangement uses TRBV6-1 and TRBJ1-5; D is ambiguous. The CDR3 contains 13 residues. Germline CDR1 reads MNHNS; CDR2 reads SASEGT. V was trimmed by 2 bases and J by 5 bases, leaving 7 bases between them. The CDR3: CASSESRHQPQHF. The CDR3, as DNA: TGTGCCAGCAGTGAATCCAGGCATCAGCCCCAGCATTTT.

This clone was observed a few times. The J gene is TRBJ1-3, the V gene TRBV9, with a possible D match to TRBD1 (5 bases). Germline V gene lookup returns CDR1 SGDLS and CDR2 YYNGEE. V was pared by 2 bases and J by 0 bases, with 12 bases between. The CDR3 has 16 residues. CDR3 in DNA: TGTGCCAGCAGCGTTTACTCAGGGTTCTCTGGAAACACCATATATTTT. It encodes CASSVYSGFSGNTIYF.

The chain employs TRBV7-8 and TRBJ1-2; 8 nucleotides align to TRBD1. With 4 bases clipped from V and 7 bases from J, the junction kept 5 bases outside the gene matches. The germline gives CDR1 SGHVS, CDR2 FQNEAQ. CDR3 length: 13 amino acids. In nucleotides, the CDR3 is TGTGCCAGCAGCTCCGGACAGGGTAGTGGCTACACCTTC. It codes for CASSSGQGSGYTF.

CDR3 sequence reads: CASSLDSKRPQYF. The CDR3 DNA is TGCGCCAGCAGCTTAGACAGCAAGAGACCCCAGTACTTC. This rearrangement joins TRBV5-1 to TRBJ2-5; tentatively, D is TRBD1 (5 bases). Germline V lookup: CDR1 SGHRS, CDR2 YFSETQ. The CDR3 spans 13 residues. Between the trimmed V and J ends, which lost 2 bases and 9 bases, there was a span of 14 bases.

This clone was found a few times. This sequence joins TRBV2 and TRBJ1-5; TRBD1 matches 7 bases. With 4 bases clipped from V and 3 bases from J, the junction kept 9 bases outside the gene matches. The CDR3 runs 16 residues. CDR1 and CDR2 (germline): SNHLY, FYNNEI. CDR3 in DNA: TGTGCCAGCAGTGCCCGAGGACAGGAGGACAATCAGCCCCAGCATTTT. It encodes CASSARGQEDNQPQHF.

The DNA of the CDR3 is TGCGCCAGCAGCTTGAGTACGGGTCTGAACACTGAAGCTTTCTTT. It encodes CASSLSTGLNTEAFF. The chain uses TRBV5-1 and TRBJ1-1; D unresolved. The CDR3 totals 15 residues. From germline, CDR1 is SGHRS and CDR2 YFSETQ. Trimming left V 1 base short and J 0 bases short, with 10 bases between. Combining the CDR3 with reference TRBV5-1 and TRBJ1-1 gives the whole variable domain KAGVTQTPRYLIKTRGQQVTLSCSPISGHRSVSWYQQTPGQGLQFLFEYFSETQRNKGNFPGRFSGRQFSNSRSEMNVSTLELGDSALYLCASSLSTGLNTEAFFGQGTRLTVV.

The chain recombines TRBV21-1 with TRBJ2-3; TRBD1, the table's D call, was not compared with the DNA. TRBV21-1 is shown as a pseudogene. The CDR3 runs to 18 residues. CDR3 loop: CASTTGEQHERNNFRQYF. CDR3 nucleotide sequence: TGTGCCAGCACAACAGGGGAACAGCATGAGCGGAACAATTTTAGGCAGTATTTT.

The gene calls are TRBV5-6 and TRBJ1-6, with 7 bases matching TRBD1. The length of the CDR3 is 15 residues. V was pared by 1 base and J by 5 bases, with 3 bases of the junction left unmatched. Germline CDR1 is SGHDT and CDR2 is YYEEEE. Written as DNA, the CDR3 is TGTGCCAGCAGCTTGAAGGGGGCGAATAATTCACCCCTCCACTTT. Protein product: CASSLKGANNSPLHF.

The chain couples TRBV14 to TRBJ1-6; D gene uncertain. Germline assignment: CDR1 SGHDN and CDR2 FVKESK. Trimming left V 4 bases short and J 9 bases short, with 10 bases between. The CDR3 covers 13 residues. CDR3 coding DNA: TGTGCCAGCAGCCGGGAGGGCGTTTCACCCCTCCACTTT. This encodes CASSREGVSPLHF.

CDR3 bases: TGTGCCAGCAGTTTCGGACAGGGTCGTTTAAACACCATATATTTT. This codes for CASSFGQGRLNTIYF. This chain uses TRBV6-5 with TRBJ1-3; TRBD1 matches 8 bases. The trim removed 4 bases at V and 6 bases at J, leaving 8 bases unmatched. Germline V CDR1 and CDR2: MNHEY, SVGAGI. The CDR3 is 15 amino acids.

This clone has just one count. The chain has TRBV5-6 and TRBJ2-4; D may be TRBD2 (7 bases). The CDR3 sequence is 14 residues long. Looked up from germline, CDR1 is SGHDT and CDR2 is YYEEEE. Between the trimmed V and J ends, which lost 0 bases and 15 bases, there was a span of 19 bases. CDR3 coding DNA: TGTGCCAGCAGCTTGGAAGGGGGGGAAGTCAGTCGGTACTTC. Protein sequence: CASSLEGGEVSRYF.

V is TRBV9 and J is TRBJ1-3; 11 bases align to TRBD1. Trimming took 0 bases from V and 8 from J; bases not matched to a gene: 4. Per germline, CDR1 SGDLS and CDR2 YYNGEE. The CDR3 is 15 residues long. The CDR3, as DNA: TGTGCCAGCAGCGTAGACGGGACAGGGGGGTACACCATATATTTT. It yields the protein CASSVDGTGGYTIYF.

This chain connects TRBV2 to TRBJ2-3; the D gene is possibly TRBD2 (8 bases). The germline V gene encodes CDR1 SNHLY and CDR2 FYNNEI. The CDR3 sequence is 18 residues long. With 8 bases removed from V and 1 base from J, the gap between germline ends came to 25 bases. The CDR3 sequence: CASGDSGGDGDCTDTQYF. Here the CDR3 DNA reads TGTGCCAGCGGGGACAGCGGGGGAGACGGAGATTGCACAGATACGCAGTATTTT.

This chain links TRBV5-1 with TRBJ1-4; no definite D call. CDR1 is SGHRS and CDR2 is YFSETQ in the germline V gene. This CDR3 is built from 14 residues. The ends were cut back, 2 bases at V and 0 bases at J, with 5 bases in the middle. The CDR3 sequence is CASSFSTTNEKLFF. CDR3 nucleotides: TGCGCCAGCAGCTTTTCAACAACTAATGAAAAACTGTTTTTT.

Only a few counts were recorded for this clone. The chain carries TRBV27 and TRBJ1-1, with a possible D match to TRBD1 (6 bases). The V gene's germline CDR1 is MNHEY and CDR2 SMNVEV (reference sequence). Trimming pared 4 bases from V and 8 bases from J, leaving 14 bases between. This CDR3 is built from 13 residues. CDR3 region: CASSSTGSPEAFF. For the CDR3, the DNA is TGTGCCAGCAGTTCGACAGGTTCCCCGGAAGCTTTCTTT.

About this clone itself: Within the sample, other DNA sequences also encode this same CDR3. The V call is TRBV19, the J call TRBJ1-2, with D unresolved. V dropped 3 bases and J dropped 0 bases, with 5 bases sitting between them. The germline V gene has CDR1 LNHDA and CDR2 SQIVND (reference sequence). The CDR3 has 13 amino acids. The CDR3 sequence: CASSIGANYGYTF. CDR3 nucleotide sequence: TGTGCCAGTAGTATCGGGGCTAACTATGGCTACACCTTC. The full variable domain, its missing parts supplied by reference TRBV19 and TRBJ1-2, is DGGITQSPKYLFRKEGQNVTLSCEQNLNHDAMYWYRQDPGQGLRLIYYSQIVNDFQKGDIAEGYSVSREKKESFPLTVTSAQKNPTAFYLCASSIGANYGYTFGSGTRLTVV.

In nucleotides, the CDR3 is TGTGCCATCAGTGAAGAGGGGGTGAATGGCTACACCTTC. As protein: CAISEEGVNGYTF. The rearrangement links TRBV10-3 to TRBJ1-2; perhaps TRBD1 as D (6 bases). The CDR3 covers 13 residues. Trimming cost V 3 bases and J 6 bases, with 11 bases left between them. Germline V lookup: CDR1 ENHRY, CDR2 SYGVKD.

CDR3 sequence: CASSGGRQDTQYF. DNA of the CDR3: TGTGCCAGCAGCGGGGGCCGGCAGGATACGCAGTATTTT. V gene TRBV7-7 combines with J gene TRBJ2-3, with D tentatively TRBD1 (6 bases). Germline V gene lookup returns CDR1 SSHAT and CDR2 FNYEAQ (reference sequence). The germline V and J ends were trimmed by 5 bases and 6 bases, with 12 bases remaining between them. The CDR3 is 13 amino acids.

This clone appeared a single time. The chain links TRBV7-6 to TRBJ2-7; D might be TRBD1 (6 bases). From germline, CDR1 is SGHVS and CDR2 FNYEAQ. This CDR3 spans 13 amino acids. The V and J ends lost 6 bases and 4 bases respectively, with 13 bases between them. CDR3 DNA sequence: TGTGCCAGCAGTACCGGGACAAATTACGAGCAGTACTTC. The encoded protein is CASSTGTNYEQYF.

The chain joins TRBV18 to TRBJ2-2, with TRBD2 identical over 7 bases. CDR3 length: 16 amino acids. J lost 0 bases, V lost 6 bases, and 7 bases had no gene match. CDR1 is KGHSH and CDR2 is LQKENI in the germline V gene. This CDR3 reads CASSHQGGANTGELFF. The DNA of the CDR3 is TGTGCCAGCTCTCACCAGGGAGGGGCGAACACCGGGGAGCTGTTTTTT. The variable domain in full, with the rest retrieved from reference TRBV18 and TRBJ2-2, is NAGVMQNPRHLVRRRGQEARLRCSPMKGHSHVYWYRQLPEEGLKFMVYLQKENIIDESGMPKERFSAEFPKEGPSILRIQQVVRGDSAAYFCASSHQGGANTGELFFGEGSRLTVL.

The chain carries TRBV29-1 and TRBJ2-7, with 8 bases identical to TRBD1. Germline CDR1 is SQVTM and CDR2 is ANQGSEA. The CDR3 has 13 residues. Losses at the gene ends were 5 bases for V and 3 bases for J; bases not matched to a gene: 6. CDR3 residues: CSVSPDRGYEQYF. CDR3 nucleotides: TGCAGCGTTTCCCCTGACAGGGGCTACGAGCAGTACTTC.

CDR3 in amino acids: CASSFSGGLETQYF. In nucleotides, the CDR3 is TGTGCCAGCAGCTTTAGCGGGGGGCTAGAGACCCAGTACTTC. V gene TRBV11-2 combines with J gene TRBJ2-5, with TRBD2 matching over 10 bases. The CDR3 extends over 14 amino acids. Germline-derived CDR1 and CDR2 are SGHAT and FQNNGV. Trimming took 3 bases from V and 4 from J; bases not matched to a gene: 2.

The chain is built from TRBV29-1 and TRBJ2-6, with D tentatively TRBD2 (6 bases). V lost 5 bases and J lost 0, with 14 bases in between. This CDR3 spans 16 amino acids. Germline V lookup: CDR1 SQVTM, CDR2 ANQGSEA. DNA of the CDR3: TGCAGCGTTTTGGGACTTCCAAGCTCTGGGGCCAACGTCCTGACTTTC. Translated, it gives CSVLGLPSSGANVLTF.

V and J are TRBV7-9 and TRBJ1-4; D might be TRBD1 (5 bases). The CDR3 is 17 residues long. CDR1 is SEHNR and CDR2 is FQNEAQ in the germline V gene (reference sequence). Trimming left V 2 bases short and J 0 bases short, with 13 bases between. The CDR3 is CASSLRFGGSTNEKLFF. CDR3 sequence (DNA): TGTGCCAGCAGCTTACGATTCGGGGGGTCAACTAATGAAAAACTGTTTTTT.

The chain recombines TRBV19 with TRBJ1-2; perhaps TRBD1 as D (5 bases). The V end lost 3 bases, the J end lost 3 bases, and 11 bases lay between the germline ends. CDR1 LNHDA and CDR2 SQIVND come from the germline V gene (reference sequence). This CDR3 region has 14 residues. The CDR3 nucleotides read TGTGCCAGTAGTATGGATCAGGGCTACTATGGCTACACCTTC. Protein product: CASSMDQGYYGYTF.

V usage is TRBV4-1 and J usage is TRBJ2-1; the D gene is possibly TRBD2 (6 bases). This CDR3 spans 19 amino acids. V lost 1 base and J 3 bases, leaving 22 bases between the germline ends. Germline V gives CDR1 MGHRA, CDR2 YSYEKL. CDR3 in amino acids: CASSQGSLSGGEIYNEQFF. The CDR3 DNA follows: TGCGCCAGCAGCCAAGGTTCCCTTTCTGGCGGGGAGATCTACAATGAGCAGTTCTTC.

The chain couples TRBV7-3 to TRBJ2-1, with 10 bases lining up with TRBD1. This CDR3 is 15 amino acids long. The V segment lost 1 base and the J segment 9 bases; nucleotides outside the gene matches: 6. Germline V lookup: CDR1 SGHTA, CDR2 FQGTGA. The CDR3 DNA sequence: TGTGCCAGCAGCTTAAGCGGGACAGGGGCTTTTGAGCAGTTCTTC. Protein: CASSLSGTGAFEQFF. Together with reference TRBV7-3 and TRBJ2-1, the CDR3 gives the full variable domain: GAGVSQTPSNKVTEKGKYVELRCDPISGHTALYWYRQSLGQGPEFLIYFQGTGAADDSGLPNDRFFAVRPEGSVSTLKIQRTERGDSAVYLCASSLSGTGAFEQFFGPGTRLTVL.

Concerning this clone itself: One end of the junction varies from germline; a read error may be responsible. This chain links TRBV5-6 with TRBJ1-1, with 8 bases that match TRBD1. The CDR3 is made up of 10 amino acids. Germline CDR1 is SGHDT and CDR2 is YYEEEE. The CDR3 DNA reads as TGTGCCAGCAGCCCGCCGGGACAGGCTTGG. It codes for CASSPPGQAW.